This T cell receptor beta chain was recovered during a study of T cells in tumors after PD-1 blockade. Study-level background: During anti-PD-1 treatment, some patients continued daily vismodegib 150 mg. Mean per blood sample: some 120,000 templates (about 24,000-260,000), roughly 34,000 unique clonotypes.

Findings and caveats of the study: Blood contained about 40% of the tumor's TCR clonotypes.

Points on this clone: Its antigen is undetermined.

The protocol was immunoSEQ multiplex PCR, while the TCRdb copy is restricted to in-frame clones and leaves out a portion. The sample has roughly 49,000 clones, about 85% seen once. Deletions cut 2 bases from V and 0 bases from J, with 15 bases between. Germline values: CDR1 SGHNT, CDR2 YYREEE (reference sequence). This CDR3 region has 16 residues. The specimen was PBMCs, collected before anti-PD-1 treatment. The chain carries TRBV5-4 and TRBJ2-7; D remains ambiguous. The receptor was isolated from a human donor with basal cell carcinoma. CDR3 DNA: TGTGCCAGCAGCTTTGGTGGCGGTAGAAGCTCCTACGAGCAGTACTTC. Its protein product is CASSFGGGRSSYEQYF.